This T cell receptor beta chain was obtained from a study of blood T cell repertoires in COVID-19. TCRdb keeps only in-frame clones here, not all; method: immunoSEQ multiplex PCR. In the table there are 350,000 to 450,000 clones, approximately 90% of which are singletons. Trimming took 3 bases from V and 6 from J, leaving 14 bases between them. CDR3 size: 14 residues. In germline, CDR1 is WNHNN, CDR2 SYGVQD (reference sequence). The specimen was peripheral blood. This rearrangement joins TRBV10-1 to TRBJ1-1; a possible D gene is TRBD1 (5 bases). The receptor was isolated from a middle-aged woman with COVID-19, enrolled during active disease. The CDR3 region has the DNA TGCGCCAGCAGTGACGGGGGTTATATCCCTGAAGCTTTCTTT. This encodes CASSDGGYIPEAFF.